This TCR beta chain was sequenced for a study of CD8 T cells in Susac syndrome. Germline V gene data show CDR1 as SGHRS and CDR2 as YFSETQ. Germline trimming cut 1 base from V and 4 bases from J; bases unmatched to any gene: 6. The CDR3 has 15 residues. Random hexamers served to reverse transcribe roughly 0.5 to 1 ug RNA. TCRdb used MiXCR to reprocess the immunoSEQ multiplex PCR reads, holding one entry per CDR3 protein. The sample has approximately 190,000 distinct CDR3 sequences, 95% seen once. The chain links TRBV5-1 to TRBJ2-5, with 8 bases that match TRBD2. Sequencing input: CD8+ T cells from PBMCs. The TCR originated in a human donor with Susac syndrome. This CDR3 is CASSLQVREGETQYF. As DNA, the CDR3 is TGCGCCAGCAGCTTGCAGGTCCGGGAGGGAGAGACCCAGTACTTC.